Shown below are 8 T cell receptor beta chains from a single sample sequenced in a study of human T cells and chemical hapten exposure. As for time point: patch test 1, 2 weeks after DPC sensitization. Treatment reported: therapeutic diphenylcyclopropenone sensitization with weekly scalp DPC. Via MiXCR, TCRdb re-called the RACE reads, giving one row per CDR3 protein. The sample carries about 360,000 distinct CDR3 sequences, nearly 5% recorded once. The sequencing used whole blood, collected in connection with sensitization to the hapten diphenylcyclopropenone (DPC). Receptors originate from a woman between 45 and 60 years old with alopecia areata. Some clones in this sample may be carry-over from other donors' samples.

This CDR3 is CASSLESGELFF. The CDR3 nucleotides are TGTGCCAGCAGTTTGGAGAGCGGGGAGCTGTTTTTT. The chain is built from TRBV12-3 or TRBV12-4 and TRBJ2-2; no clear D. Trimming pared 3 bases from V and 7 bases from J, leaving 6 bases between. The CDR3 is made up of 12 amino acids.

This clonotype turned up a few times. As DNA, the CDR3 is TGTGCCAGCAAAGTCGCGGGTGCCTATGGCTACACCTTC. This gives the protein CASKVAGAYGYTF. The chain couples TRBV12-3 or TRBV12-4 to TRBJ1-2, with unresolved D. V shed 7 bases and J shed 4 bases, with 13 bases lying between them. The CDR3 length is 13 residues.

In its sample, this clonotype was seen many times. V gene TRBV7-7 combines with J gene TRBJ2-1; D may be TRBD1 (6 bases). Looked up from germline, CDR1 is SSHAT and CDR2 is FNYEAQ (reference sequence). V was clipped by 6 bases and J by 3 bases, with 15 bases between them. The CDR3 is 15 amino acids. The CDR3 DNA sequence: TGTGCCAGCAGTCTCTCAGGGGCATACTACAATGAGCAGTTCTTC. As protein: CASSLSGAYYNEQFF.

This clonotype was counted ten times or more. V usage is TRBV20-1 and J usage is TRBJ1-4, with D unresolved. This CDR3 has 14 residues. V lost 0 bases and J lost 0, with 5 bases in between. Germline-derived CDR1 and CDR2 are DFQATT and SNEGSKA (reference sequence). This CDR3 is CSARDGSTNEKLFF. CDR3 DNA sequence: TGCAGTGCTAGAGATGGTTCAACTAATGAAAAACTGTTTTTT.

This clonotype was seen many times. The V call is TRBV5-1, the J call TRBJ1-4, with a tentative D call TRBD1 (6 bases). This CDR3 comprises 14 residues. Looked up from germline, CDR1 is SGHRS and CDR2 is YFSETQ. V was shortened by 7 bases and J by 4 bases, with 14 bases between the two germline ends. The CDR3 sequence is CASGLDSLNEKLFF. As DNA, the CDR3 is TGCGCCAGCGGTTTGGACAGTCTTAATGAAAAACTGTTTTTT. Supplemented by reference TRBV5-1 and TRBJ1-4, the full variable domain reads KAGVTQTPRYLIKTRGQQVTLSCSPISGHRSVSWYQQTPGQGLQFLFEYFSETQRNKGNFPGRFSGRQFSNSRSEMNVSTLELGDSALYLCASGLDSLNEKLFFGSGTQLSVL.

This clonotype was found many times. The V call is TRBV7-9, the J call TRBJ2-3; D is uncertain. Germline CDR1 reads SEHNR; CDR2 reads FQNEAQ (reference sequence). V dropped 1 base and J dropped 5 bases, with 10 bases sitting between them. This CDR3 contains 14 residues. The chain's CDR3 is CASSLGLGRDTQYF. Here the CDR3 DNA reads TGTGCCAGCAGCTTAGGGCTAGGGCGAGATACGCAGTATTTT.

This clonotype showed up many times. The chain is built from TRBV6-2 or TRBV6-3 and TRBJ2-1; TRBD1 or TRBD2 may be the D gene (5 bases each). The CDR3 spans 15 residues. The germline V gene has CDR1 MNHEY and CDR2 SVGEGT. The ends were cut back, 0 bases at V and 7 bases at J, with 13 bases in the middle. The CDR3 DNA follows: TGTGCCAGCAGTTACTCAATTCCGGGGCTGAATGAGCAGTTCTTC. It yields the protein CASSYSIPGLNEQFF.

This clonotype came up many times. V is TRBV5-1 and J is TRBJ1-1; TRBD1 might be the D (6 bases). Germline CDR1 and CDR2: SGHRS and YFSETQ. This CDR3 spans 14 amino acids. V was clipped by 4 bases and J by 0 bases, with 10 bases between them. CDR3 DNA sequence: TGCGCCAGCAGCCCGACAGGAATGAACACTGAAGCTTTCTTT. This gives the protein CASSPTGMNTEAFF.